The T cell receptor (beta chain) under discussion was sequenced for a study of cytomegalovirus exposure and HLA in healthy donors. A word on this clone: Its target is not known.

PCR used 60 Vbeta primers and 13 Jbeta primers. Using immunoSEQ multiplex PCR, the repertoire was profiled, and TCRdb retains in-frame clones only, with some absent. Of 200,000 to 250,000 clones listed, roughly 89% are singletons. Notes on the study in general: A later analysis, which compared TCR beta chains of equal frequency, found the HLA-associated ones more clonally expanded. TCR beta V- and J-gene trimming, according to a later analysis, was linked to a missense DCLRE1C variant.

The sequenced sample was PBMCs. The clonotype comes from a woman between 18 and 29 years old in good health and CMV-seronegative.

CDR3 bases: TGTGCCAGCAGCCCACGACTAGCGGGGAGCACAGATACGCAGTATTTT. Amino acid sequence: CASSPRLAGSTDTQYF. This chain joins TRBV4-2 and TRBJ2-3; 11 bases are shared with TRBD2. The V gene end was trimmed by 4 bases and the J gene end by 0 bases; junction bases not matched to a gene: 3. In germline, CDR1 is LGHNA, CDR2 YNFKEQ. CDR3 length: 16 residues.